Each of the 27 T cell receptor beta chains below was sequenced from the same sample in a study of regulatory T cells in long-lasting Graves disease. To make TCR beta libraries, researchers used iRepertoire HTBI primers and Arm-PCR of CDR3 regions. Each CDR3 protein is one row after TCRdb ran MiXCR on the multiplex PCR reads. This sample yields around 420,000 distinct CDR3 sequences, of which 15% are seen a single time; approximately 8% belongs to the top ten. Time point indicated: newly diagnosed GD, antithyroid drugs for less than 3 months. The TCR library was made from RNA extracted from PBMCs. The data were also submitted as part of a second study, on T cells in Graves' hyperthyroidism and ophthalmopathy.

Sequenced here: peripheral blood mononuclear cells (PBMCs), sampled at new diagnosis, from a patient treated with antithyroid drugs. These receptors originate from a woman between 35 and 50 years old with Graves disease.

In this sample, this clonotype turned up many times. The chain is built from TRBV30 and TRBJ2-1; the D gene is possibly TRBD2 (6 bases). CDR1 and CDR2 (germline): GTSNPN, SVGIG (reference sequence). CDR3 length: 16 amino acids. V was trimmed by 0 bases and J by 2 bases, leaving 14 bases between them. This CDR3 is CAWSVPGVAAYNEQFF. The CDR3 DNA is TGTGCCTGGAGTGTACCGGGAGTAGCGGCCTACAATGAGCAGTTCTTC.

This clonotype appeared many times. This chain joins TRBV15 and TRBJ1-5; 11 nucleotides align to TRBD1. From germline, CDR1 is LNHNV and CDR2 YYDKDF (reference sequence). V shed 4 bases and J 3 bases; nucleotides not matched to a gene: 5. The CDR3 has 16 amino acids. The CDR3: CATSIRTGGHNQPQHF. DNA for the CDR3: TGTGCCACCAGCATACGGACAGGGGGCCACAATCAGCCCCAGCATTTT.

This clonotype came up many times. The chain joins TRBV5-1 to TRBJ2-5; D gene unclear. The V end lost 4 bases, the J end lost 2 bases, and 12 bases lay between the germline ends. From germline, CDR1 is SGHRS and CDR2 YFSETQ. The CDR3 sequence is 14 residues long. The CDR3 nucleotides are TGCGCCAGCAGCCCAATCCCAGCGCAAGAGACCCAGTACTTC. This sequence encodes CASSPIPAQETQYF.

Many counts were recorded for this clonotype. The J gene is TRBJ2-5, the V gene TRBV6-1, with D possibly matching TRBD2 (5 bases). Trimming removed 6 bases from V and 5 bases from J, with 16 bases in between. This CDR3 comprises 14 residues. Germline CDR1 and CDR2: MNHNS and SASEGT. The CDR3: CASSWERGWETQYF. The CDR3 nucleotides are TGTGCCAGCAGCTGGGAAAGAGGGTGGGAGACCCAGTACTTC.

V gene TRBV28 combines with J gene TRBJ1-4, with D perhaps TRBD1 (5 bases). V lost 3 bases and J 3 bases, leaving 14 bases between the germline ends. The CDR3 is made up of 16 amino acids. The germline V gene encodes CDR1 MDHEN and CDR2 SYDVKM. The DNA for the CDR3 is TGTGCCAGCAGTTTCTACGACAGAGCAGCTAATGAAAAACTGTTTTTT. It codes for CASSFYDRAANEKLFF.

In its sample, this clonotype was seen many times. This chain joins TRBV10-3 and TRBJ2-3; D call uncertain. V was pared by 5 bases and J by 1 base, with 4 bases between. Germline CDR1 ENHRY, CDR2 SYGVKD. There are 12 residues in the CDR3. CDR3 DNA sequence: TGTGCCATCAGTCGAGGCACAGATACGCAGTATTTT. Encoded protein: CAISRGTDTQYF.

This clonotype has at least ten counts. The rearrangement joins TRBV29-1 to TRBJ2-1; no clear D. This CDR3 has 13 residues. Germline values: CDR1 SQVTM, CDR2 ANQGSEA. Trimming removed 3 bases at V and 3 bases at J, with 9 bases between. DNA of the CDR3: TGCAGCGTTGAGGATCATGGCTACAATGAGCAGTTCTTC. It encodes CSVEDHGYNEQFF.

The chain has TRBV2 and TRBJ2-1; 7 nucleotides line up with TRBD2. V lost 1 base to trimming and J lost 2 bases; unmatched junction nucleotides: 5. Germline CDR1 is SNHLY and CDR2 is FYNNEI. This CDR3 region has 16 residues. DNA of the CDR3: TGTGCCAGCAGTGAAGTGTATGGGACTACCTACAATGAGCAGTTCTTC. The encoded protein is CASSEVYGTTYNEQFF.

This clonotype was detected many times. This rearrangement joins TRBV27 to TRBJ2-7, with TRBD2 as a possible D gene (6 bases). Germline assignment: CDR1 MNHEY and CDR2 SMNVEV (reference sequence). CDR3 length equals 15 residues. V was trimmed by 5 bases and J by 3 bases, leaving 17 bases between them. The CDR3 here is CASSPVGGTGYEQYF. The CDR3, as DNA: TGTGCCAGCAGTCCCGTGGGGGGAACGGGCTACGAGCAGTACTTC.

The CDR3 reads CASSPAGGRSNEQFF. The CDR3 region has the DNA TGTGCCAGCAGCCCAGCTGGGGGACGTTCCAATGAGCAGTTCTTC. The V gene is TRBV7-8, the J gene TRBJ2-1, with D tentatively TRBD1 or TRBD2 (5 bases each). Trimming removed 5 bases at V and 6 bases at J, with 17 bases between. Germline CDR1 and CDR2: SGHVS and FQNEAQ. This CDR3 comprises 15 residues.

The CDR3 reads CASTPDRSRSEPQHF. The CDR3, as DNA: TGTGCCAGCACTCCGGACAGGTCCAGGAGTGAGCCCCAGCATTTT. The genes are TRBV12-3 or TRBV12-4 and TRBJ1-5; 7 bases match TRBD1. There are 15 residues in the CDR3. J lost 8 bases, V lost 7 bases, and 14 bases had no gene match.

This clonotype was seen many times. This chain's CDR3 is CSARDLRGLNEQFF. The CDR3 region has the DNA TGCAGTGCTAGAGACCTTAGGGGGCTTAATGAGCAGTTCTTC. The gene calls are TRBV20-1 and TRBJ2-1, with TRBD1 identical over 7 bases. The CDR3 length is 14 residues. Germline V CDR1 and CDR2: DFQATT, SNEGSKA (reference sequence). The ends lost 0 bases at V and 7 bases at J; junction bases unmatched: 6.

The chain recombines TRBV27 with TRBJ2-7; 7 bases fit TRBD2. The CDR3 is 13 residues long. In germline, CDR1 is MNHEY, CDR2 SMNVEV (reference sequence). V was pared by 7 bases and J by 7 bases, with 10 bases of the junction left unmatched. CDR3 residues: CASTNGGTTEQYF. The CDR3 region has the DNA TGTGCCAGCACCAATGGAGGGACTACTGAGCAGTACTTC.

The chain recombines TRBV3-1 with TRBJ2-1; no definite D call. Germline V gene lookup returns CDR1 LGHDT and CDR2 YNNKEL (reference sequence). The CDR3 contains 14 residues. The V end lost 0 bases, the J end lost 2 bases, and 5 bases lay between the germline ends. Here the CDR3 reads CASSQDDTYNEQFF. The CDR3 DNA follows: TGTGCCAGCAGCCAAGATGATACCTACAATGAGCAGTTCTTC.

In this sample, this clonotype turned up many times. This sequence joins TRBV12-3 or TRBV12-4 and TRBJ2-3; TRBD2 agrees at 11 bases. The CDR3 is made up of 16 amino acids. The ends lost 5 bases at V and 6 bases at J; junction bases unmatched: 10. The CDR3 loop is CASSPLRTSGSDTQYF. In DNA, the CDR3 is TGTGCCAGCAGTCCCCTAAGAACTAGCGGGAGTGATACGCAGTATTTT.

This clonotype was observed at least ten times. This chain uses TRBV6-1 with TRBJ2-7; 10 bases map to TRBD2. In germline, CDR1 is MNHNS, CDR2 SASEGT. This CDR3 has 14 residues. Losses at the gene ends were 7 bases for V and 5 bases for J; bases not matched to a gene: 8. The CDR3 loop is CASKLAGGLDEQYF. CDR3 in DNA: TGTGCCAGCAAATTAGCGGGAGGCCTCGACGAGCAGTACTTC.

The sample holds many counts of this clonotype. DNA for the CDR3: TGTGCCAGCAGTTTACGCAGACGGACAGGGGGCTCCTACGAGCAGTACTTC. It is translated as CASSLRRRTGGSYEQYF. The rearrangement uses TRBV28 and TRBJ2-7, with 10 nucleotides matching TRBD1. Germline V gives CDR1 MDHEN, CDR2 SYDVKM. Unmatched junction bases numbered 7, after V lost 2 bases and J lost 0 bases. The CDR3 extends over 17 amino acids.

In this sample, this clonotype turned up many times. The chain uses TRBV5-8 and TRBJ2-2, with 10 bases fitting TRBD1. The junction had 4 bases not matched to a gene; V was cut back by 5 bases and J by 6 bases. The germline gives CDR1 SGHTS, CDR2 YDEGEE. The CDR3 covers 14 residues. The CDR3: CASSHGTGAGELFF. In DNA, the CDR3 is TGTGCCAGCAGTCACGGGACAGGGGCCGGGGAGCTGTTTTTT.

Only a few counts were recorded for this clonotype. V gene TRBV4-1 combines with J gene TRBJ2-3; no clear D gene. Germline V lookup: CDR1 MGHRA, CDR2 YSYEKL. The CDR3 spans 13 residues. The germline V and J ends were trimmed by 1 base and 2 bases, with 4 bases remaining between them. CDR3 DNA: TGCGCCAGCAGCCAAGCCTTCACAGATACGCAGTATTTT. Amino acid sequence: CASSQAFTDTQYF.

The V and J genes are TRBV6-1 and TRBJ2-5; D gene uncertain. The V end was cut by 6 bases, the J end by 1 base, with 9 bases between. From germline, CDR1 is MNHNS and CDR2 SASEGT. The CDR3 contains 13 residues. CDR3 in DNA: TGTGCCAGCAGGCCCGGTAGCCAAGAGACCCAGTACTTC. This translates into CASRPGSQETQYF.

This clonotype was seen a few times. V is TRBV18 and J is TRBJ2-7; D may correspond to TRBD1 or TRBD2 (5 bases each). Germline CDR1 reads KGHSH; CDR2 reads LQKENI. The CDR3 consists of 21 residues. V lost 0 bases to trimming and J lost 0 bases, with 27 bases between them. CDR3: CASSPPLKLDSGSLLSYEQYF. CDR3 DNA sequence: TGTGCCAGCTCACCACCTCTAAAGTTGGACTCAGGGAGCCTCCTCTCCTACGAGCAGTACTTC.

This chain joins TRBV13 and TRBJ2-3; a possible D gene is TRBD1 (6 bases). Germline CDR1 and CDR2: PRHDT and FYEKMQ (reference sequence). CDR3 length: 15 amino acids. V gave up 4 bases and J gave up 2 bases, with 13 bases separating them. CDR3 in amino acids: CASSSTGQNTDTQYF. The CDR3 nucleotides read TGTGCCAGCAGCTCAACCGGACAGAACACAGATACGCAGTATTTT.

This clonotype showed up many times. The chain employs TRBV28 and TRBJ1-2; 10 bases align to TRBD1. CDR1 and CDR2 (germline): MDHEN, SYDVKM. The CDR3 runs 14 residues. The J segment lost 3 bases and the V segment lost 4 bases, leaving 2 bases of the junction unmatched. The CDR3 DNA reads TGTGCCAGCAGTTCGGGACAGGGGTACTATGGCTACACCTTC. Its translation is CASSSGQGYYGYTF.

This clonotype has more than one count but fewer than ten. The chain is built from TRBV19 and TRBJ1-6, with no clear D. CDR1 is LNHDA and CDR2 is SQIVND in the germline V gene (reference sequence). Trimming took 10 bases from V and 11 from J, leaving 15 bases between them. The CDR3 length is 12 residues. CDR3 DNA sequence: TGTGCCACCTCAGGCACCGGGGCACCCCTCCACTTT. This encodes CATSGTGAPLHF.

In its sample, this clonotype was seen many times. The chain couples TRBV27 to TRBJ2-1; D may be TRBD1 (6 bases). Germline V gives CDR1 MNHEY, CDR2 SMNVEV (reference sequence). The CDR3 is 16 residues long. V lost 2 bases and J lost 3, with 14 bases in between. The CDR3, as DNA: TGTGCCAGCAGTTTAAGAGGGGGACCCAGCTACAATGAGCAGTTCTTC. Translated: CASSLRGGPSYNEQFF.

Details on this clonotype: At one end, the junction sequence differs from germline, possibly due to a read error. V gene TRBV24-1 combines with J gene TRBJ1-5; D is ambiguous. Germline values: CDR1 KGHDR, CDR2 SFDVKD. The CDR3 consists of 14 residues. The CDR3 protein is CVTSDHAINQPQHF. As DNA, the CDR3 is TGTGTCACCAGTGATCACGCAATAAATCAGCCCCAGCATTTT.

This clonotype was seen a handful of times. The gene calls are TRBV7-2 and TRBJ2-1; 7 bases align to TRBD2. Germline trimming cut 4 bases from V and 2 bases from J; bases unmatched to any gene: 2. This CDR3 has 14 residues. From germline, CDR1 is SGHTA and CDR2 FQGNSA. The CDR3 here is CASSWGGTYNEQFF. CDR3 nucleotide sequence: TGTGCCAGCAGCTGGGGGGGAACCTACAATGAGCAGTTCTTC.